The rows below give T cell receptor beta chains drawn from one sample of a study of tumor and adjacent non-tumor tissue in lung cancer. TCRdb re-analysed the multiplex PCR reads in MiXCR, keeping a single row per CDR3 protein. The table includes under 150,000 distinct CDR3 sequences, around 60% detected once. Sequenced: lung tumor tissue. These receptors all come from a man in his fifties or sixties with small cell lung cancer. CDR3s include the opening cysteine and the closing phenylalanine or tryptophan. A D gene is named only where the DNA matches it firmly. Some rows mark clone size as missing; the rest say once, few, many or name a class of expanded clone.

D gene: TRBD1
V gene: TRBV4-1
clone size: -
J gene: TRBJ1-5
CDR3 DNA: TGCGCCAGCAGCCAAATGTTGCAGGGACAGCCTTCATTGCCCGAGCATTTT
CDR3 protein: CASSQMLQGQPSLPEHF

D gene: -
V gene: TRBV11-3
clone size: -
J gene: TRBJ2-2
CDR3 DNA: TGTGCCAGGGGCCCCAGATCCCAGAACACCGGGGAGCTGTTTTTT
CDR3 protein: CARGPRSQNTGELFF

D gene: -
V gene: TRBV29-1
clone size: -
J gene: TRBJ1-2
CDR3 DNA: TGCAGCGTTGGAGGGGGAGTAGGCTACACCTTC
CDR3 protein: CSVGGGVGYTF

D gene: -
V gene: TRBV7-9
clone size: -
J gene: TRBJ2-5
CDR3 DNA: TGTGCCAGCAGCTCGGCTCAAGAGACCCAGTACTTC
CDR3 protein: CASSSAQETQYF

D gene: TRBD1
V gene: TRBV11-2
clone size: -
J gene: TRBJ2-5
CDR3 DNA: TGTGCCAGTAGCTTAGACAGGGGGCGCATAGAGACCCAGTACTTC
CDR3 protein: CASSLDRGRIETQYF

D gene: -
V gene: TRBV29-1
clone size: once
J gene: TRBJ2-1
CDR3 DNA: TGCAGCGTTGCTATCAGGGGAGAGTACAATGAGCACTTCTTC
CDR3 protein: CSVAIRGEYNEHFF

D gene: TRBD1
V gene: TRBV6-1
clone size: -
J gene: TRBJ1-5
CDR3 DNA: TGTGCCAGCAGTGTCCCCTGGACAGGGTCGCAGCCCCAGCATTTT
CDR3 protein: CASSVPWTGSQPQHF

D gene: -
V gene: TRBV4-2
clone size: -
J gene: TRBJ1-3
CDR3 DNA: TGTGCCAGCAGCCAAGATCTCAGGGCTGGAAAAACCATATATTTT
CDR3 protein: CASSQDLRAGKTIYF

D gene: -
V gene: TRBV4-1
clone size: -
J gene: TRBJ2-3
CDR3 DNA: TGCGCCAGCAGACCGACTAGTGGGAGGCCAGATACGCAGTATTTT
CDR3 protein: CASRPTSGRPDTQYF

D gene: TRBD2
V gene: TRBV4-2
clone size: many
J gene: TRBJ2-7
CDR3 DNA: TGTGCCAGCAGCCATAGCGGGAGTAGGAACGAGCAGTACTTC
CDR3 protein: CASSHSGSRNEQYF

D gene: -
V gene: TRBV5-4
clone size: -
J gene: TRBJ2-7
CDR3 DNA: TGTGCCAGCAGCTTCGGTGACGGCTACGAGCAGTACTTC
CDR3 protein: CASSFGDGYEQYF

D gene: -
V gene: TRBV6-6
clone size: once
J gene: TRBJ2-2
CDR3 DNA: TGTGCCAGCTCACAGGGGCGGGACCAAAACACCGGGGAGCTGTTTTTT
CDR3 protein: CASSQGRDQNTGELFF

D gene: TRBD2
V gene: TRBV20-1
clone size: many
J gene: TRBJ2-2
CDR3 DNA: TGCAGTGCTAGAGGGACTAGCGGTGCCGGGGAGCTGTTTTTT
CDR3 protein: CSARGTSGAGELFF

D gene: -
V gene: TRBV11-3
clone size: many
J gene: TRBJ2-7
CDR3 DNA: TGTGCCAGCAGCTTAAAGTTAGGCTCCTACGAGCAGTACTTC
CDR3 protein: CASSLKLGSYEQYF

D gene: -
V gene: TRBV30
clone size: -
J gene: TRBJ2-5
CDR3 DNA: TGTGCCTGGAGTGTACTCGGGGAGACCCAGTACTTC
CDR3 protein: CAWSVLGETQYF

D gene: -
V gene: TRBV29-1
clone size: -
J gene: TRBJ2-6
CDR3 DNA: TGCACCTCCGACATCTCTGGGGCCAACGTCCTGACTTTC
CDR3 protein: CTSDISGANVLTF

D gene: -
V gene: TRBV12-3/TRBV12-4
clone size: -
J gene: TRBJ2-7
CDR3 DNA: TGTGCCAGCAGTTCCAGGGGCTACGAGCAGTACTTC
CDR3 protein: CASSSRGYEQYF